This paragraph covers one TCR beta chain sequence. Its antigen is as yet unknown. This specimen belongs to a study of CD4 T cells in relation to SARS-CoV-2 and coronaviruses. Study-level information: Of the patients, about 8 were male, a few female, two Hispanic.

The V and J ends lost 5 bases and 2 bases respectively, with 13 bases between them. The length of the CDR3 is 15 residues. Germline V lookup: CDR1 MNHEY, CDR2 SVGAGI. Repertoires were generated with immunoSEQ multiplex PCR, while TCRdb's copy carries only in-frame clones and drops some. Here the sample spans 37,000 or so clones, approximately 85% being singletons. General study points: Approximately 65% of donors had memory CD4+ clonotypes crossrecognizing SARS-CoV-2 and common cold coronavirus spike.

The clonotype was recovered from an adult with COVID-19. The V gene is TRBV6-5, the J gene TRBJ1-5; TRBD1 is a possible D gene (5 bases). The source material was memory CD4+ T cells from PBMCs. The CDR3 protein is CASSRGGLGNQPQHF. The CDR3 DNA sequence: TGTGCCAGCAGTCGGGGGGGTCTGGGCAATCAGCCCCAGCATTTT.